These 27 T cell receptor beta chains share one sample of origin, sequenced in a study of T cell responses to AZD1222 COVID-19 vaccine. The protocol was immunoSEQ multiplex PCR, while the TCRdb copy is restricted to in-frame clones and leaves out a portion. This sample has roughly 77,000 clones, with about 91% found just once. The sequencing used peripheral blood, collected on day 0 of MenACWY control vaccination. The receptors derive from an adult in good health.

The V and J genes are TRBV6-5 and TRBJ1-1, with D perhaps TRBD1 (6 bases). The V gene's germline CDR1 is MNHEY and CDR2 SVGAGI. This CDR3 region has 13 residues. V shed 3 bases and J shed 6 bases, with 11 bases lying between them. Here the CDR3 reads CASSYLQGSEAFF. The CDR3 nucleotides are TGTGCCAGCAGTTATTTACAGGGCTCTGAAGCTTTCTTT.

This rearrangement joins TRBV5-1 to TRBJ2-1; 9 bases fit TRBD1. After removal of 0 bases from V and 7 bases from J, the junction contained 11 bases not matched to a gene. Germline V lookup: CDR1 SGHRS, CDR2 YFSETQ. The CDR3 has 17 residues. The CDR3 loop is CASSLGGQGWSGNEQFF. For the CDR3, the DNA is TGCGCCAGCAGCTTGGGGGGACAGGGTTGGAGTGGAAATGAGCAGTTCTTC.

The V and J genes are TRBV5-1 and TRBJ2-5, with 7 bases identical to TRBD1. Trimming took 4 bases from V and 3 from J; bases not matched to a gene: 3. This CDR3 contains 13 residues. Germline CDR1 is SGHRS and CDR2 is YFSETQ. In DNA form, the CDR3 reads TGCGCCAGCAGCCCGGACAGGAAAGAGACCCAGTACTTC. This encodes CASSPDRKETQYF.

This sequence joins TRBV20-1 and TRBJ2-1; 8 bases are shared with TRBD2. The CDR3 totals 15 residues. CDR1 and CDR2 (germline): DFQATT, SNEGSKA (reference sequence). V shed 3 bases and J 3 bases; nucleotides not matched to a gene: 7. This CDR3 reads CSASDRAGGYNEQFF. The CDR3 nucleotides are TGCAGTGCTAGTGACCGCGCGGGGGGCTACAATGAGCAGTTCTTC.

The chain couples TRBV29-1 to TRBJ2-2, with D perhaps matching TRBD1 (6 bases). The ends were cut back, 5 bases at V and 7 bases at J, with 17 bases in the middle. Germline CDR1 is SQVTM and CDR2 is ANQGSEA. The CDR3 runs to 14 residues. This CDR3 reads CSVRPLGANGELFF. CDR3 in DNA: TGCAGCGTTCGCCCTCTGGGGGCTAACGGGGAGCTGTTTTTT.

V usage is TRBV3-1 (or the pseudogene TRBV3-2) and J usage is TRBJ1-2; D is unresolved. Germline CDR1 reads LGHDT; CDR2 reads YNNKEL (reference sequence). V dropped 1 base and J dropped 3 bases, with 15 bases sitting between them. This CDR3 has 16 residues. CDR3 in amino acids: CASSQVAVAADYGYTF. The CDR3 coding sequence is TGTGCCAGCAGCCAAGTGGCAGTGGCCGCCGACTATGGCTACACCTTC.

The CDR3 DNA reads TGTGCCAGCGGGGGGGCAGGAGAGACCCAGTACTTC. Residues: CASGGAGETQYF. V is TRBV19 and J is TRBJ2-5; TRBD2 aligns across 8 bases. CDR1 is LNHDA, CDR2 SQIVND, per germline (reference sequence). Trimming took 9 bases from V and 4 from J; bases not matched to a gene: 4. The CDR3 runs 12 residues.

The gene calls are TRBV27 and TRBJ2-3; 7 positions match TRBD1. This CDR3 is 15 amino acids long. After removal of 2 bases from V and 5 bases from J, the junction contained 7 bases not matched to a gene. CDR1 is MNHEY, CDR2 SMNVEV, per germline (reference sequence). CDR3 DNA sequence: TGTGCCAGCAGTTTACGGACAGGCCGTGGAGATACGCAGTATTTT. Protein: CASSLRTGRGDTQYF.

CDR3 loop: CASSIRGTGELFF. The CDR3 DNA sequence: TGTGCCAGTAGTATAAGAGGCACCGGGGAGCTGTTTTTT. The gene calls are TRBV19 and TRBJ2-2; D remains ambiguous. The germline V gene has CDR1 LNHDA and CDR2 SQIVND (reference sequence). V was shortened by 2 bases and J by 4 bases, with 5 bases between the two germline ends. The CDR3 loop spans 13 amino acids.

Concerning this clone itself: One end of the junction is discordant with germline, which a read error may explain. Other nucleotide sequences in the sample specify the same CDR3. The chain carries TRBV11-2 and TRBJ2-1; D is possibly TRBD2 (5 bases). CDR1 and CDR2 (germline): SGHAT, FQNNGV. The length of the CDR3 is 14 residues. This CDR3 reads CASMAGHSYNEQFF. The CDR3 DNA reads TGTGCCAGCATGGCGGGCCACTCCTACAATGAACAGTTCTTC. The full variable domain, with the rest looked up from reference TRBV11-2 and TRBJ2-1, is EAGVAQSPRYKIIEKRQSVAFWCNPISGHATLYWYQQILGQGPKLLIQFQNNGVVDDSQLPKDRFSAERLKGVDSTLKIQPAKLEDSAVYLCASMAGHSYNEQFFGPGTRLTVL.

The CDR3 spells CASSNGGTYNEQFF. The DNA of the CDR3 is TGTGCCAGCAGCAACGGGGGGACCTACAATGAGCAGTTCTTC. The V and J genes are TRBV27 and TRBJ2-1, with 7 bases aligning to TRBD2. CDR1 is MNHEY, CDR2 SMNVEV, per germline (reference sequence). The CDR3 is 14 amino acids. The ends lost 6 bases at V and 2 bases at J; junction bases unmatched: 4.

The chain recombines TRBV5-1 with TRBJ1-6; TRBD1 matches 7 bases. J gave up 14 bases and V 4 bases, and 15 bases lay outside the gene matches. The CDR3 runs 15 residues. Germline-derived CDR1 and CDR2 are SGHRS and YFSETQ. Written as DNA, the CDR3 is TGCGCCAGCAGCGGGCGACTAGGGGGCCAAACAGCCCTCCACTTT. Its protein product is CASSGRLGGQTALHF.

The J gene is TRBJ2-1, the V gene TRBV20-1, with TRBD2 matching over 10 bases. Unmatched junction bases numbered 4, after V lost 3 bases and J lost 5 bases. The CDR3 extends over 14 amino acids. Germline loops: CDR1 DFQATT, CDR2 SNEGSKA (reference sequence). DNA for the CDR3: TGCAGTGCTAGTAGGCTAGCGGGAGACAATGAGCAGTTCTTC. Residues: CSASRLAGDNEQFF.

This clone has a single count. The V and J genes are TRBV29-1 and TRBJ1-2; 10 positions agree with TRBD1. CDR1 is SQVTM and CDR2 is ANQGSEA in the germline V gene. With 3 bases clipped from V and 7 bases from J, the junction kept 2 bases outside the gene matches. The CDR3 contains 12 residues. CDR3 in DNA: TGCAGCGTTGAGACAGGGGGCGGTGGCTACACCTTC. Its protein product is CSVETGGGGYTF.

CDR3 nucleotides: TGTGCCAGCAGGTACCCACAGGGGGCAACTAATGAAAAACTGTTTTTT. Translation: CASRYPQGATNEKLFF. V is TRBV6-6 and J is TRBJ1-4; 8 nucleotides agree with TRBD1. Germline V gene sequence: CDR1 MNHNY, CDR2 SVGAGI (reference sequence). The CDR3 loop spans 16 amino acids. Trimming took 6 bases from V and 0 from J; bases not matched to a gene: 6.

The chain joins TRBV7-8 to TRBJ1-4; the match to TRBD1 covers 7 bases. The CDR3 spans 15 residues. Germline-derived CDR1 and CDR2 are SGHVS and FQNEAQ. V dropped 4 bases and J dropped 3; count of bases not matched to a gene: 5. CDR3: CASSSTGAPNEKLFF. The CDR3 DNA follows: TGTGCCAGCAGCTCAACAGGGGCCCCTAATGAAAAACTGTTTTTT.

This clone has just one count. The rearrangement uses TRBV5-1 and TRBJ1-2, with 7 bases fitting TRBD1. Germline V gives CDR1 SGHRS, CDR2 YFSETQ. The length of the CDR3 is 13 residues. Trimming removed 4 bases from V and 4 bases from J; junction bases left unmatched: 4. CDR3 bases: TGCGCCAGCAGCCCGGGGGACAGCTATGGCTACACCTTC. It codes for CASSPGDSYGYTF.

The J gene is TRBJ1-3, the V gene TRBV6-5; D gene ambiguous. Germline V gives CDR1 MNHEY, CDR2 SVGAGI. The V end lost 5 bases, the J end lost 8 bases, and 4 bases lay between the germline ends. The CDR3 covers 10 residues. The CDR3 sequence: CASSTHTIYF. In DNA form, the CDR3 reads TGTGCCAGCAGTACCCACACCATATATTTT.

V is TRBV9 and J is TRBJ2-2; 8 bases line up with TRBD1. The CDR3 covers 16 residues. CDR1 is SGDLS and CDR2 is YYNGEE in the germline V gene. V gave up 0 bases and J gave up 3 bases; unmatched junction bases: 4. The CDR3 DNA sequence: TGTGCCAGCAGCGTAGGGCAGGGGGCTTACACCGGGGAGCTGTTTTTT. Protein product: CASSVGQGAYTGELFF.

This sequence joins TRBV27 and TRBJ1-5; 10 nucleotides align to TRBD1. V trimming: 4 bases; J trimming: 5 bases; junction bases outside the gene matches: 14. The CDR3 has 18 amino acids. Germline values: CDR1 MNHEY, CDR2 SMNVEV (reference sequence). The CDR3 coding sequence is TGTGCCAGCAGTTACCTACTGACGGGACAGGGGAAGGATCAGCCCCAGCATTTT. The encoded protein is CASSYLLTGQGKDQPQHF.

The chain joins TRBV12-5 to TRBJ2-5; no clear D. This CDR3 is 12 amino acids long. Per germline, CDR1 LGHNT and CDR2 FRNRAP. Deletions cut 5 bases from V and 4 bases from J, with 8 bases between. This CDR3 reads CASGPSPETQYF. The CDR3 DNA reads as TGTGCTAGTGGTCCAAGCCCAGAGACCCAGTACTTC.

V gene TRBV7-2 combines with J gene TRBJ2-3, with 8 bases lining up with TRBD2. V dropped 1 base and J dropped 2; count of bases not matched to a gene: 11. Germline CDR1 and CDR2: SGHTA and FQGNSA. CDR3 size: 18 residues. This CDR3 is CASSLDGAGGLITDTQYF. In DNA, the CDR3 is TGTGCCAGCAGCTTAGACGGGGCGGGGGGTTTAATCACAGATACGCAGTATTTT.

The chain uses TRBV5-1 and TRBJ2-2; 7 nucleotides match TRBD1. The CDR3 consists of 15 residues. V shed 0 bases, J shed 4 bases, and the junction held 3 bases outside the gene matches. Germline V CDR1 and CDR2: SGHRS, YFSETQ. DNA of the CDR3: TGCGCCAGCAGCTTGGTAGGGGGCATCACCGGGGAGCTGTTTTTT. Its translation is CASSLVGGITGELFF. The full variable domain, its missing parts supplied by reference TRBV5-1 and TRBJ2-2, is KAGVTQTPRYLIKTRGQQVTLSCSPISGHRSVSWYQQTPGQGLQFLFEYFSETQRNKGNFPGRFSGRQFSNSRSEMNVSTLELGDSALYLCASSLVGGITGELFFGEGSRLTVL.

The CDR3 DNA follows: TGTGCCAGCAGTTTAGTCCCAGCCACCGGGGAGCTGTTTTTT. Residues: CASSLVPATGELFF. This sequence joins TRBV27 and TRBJ2-2; no clear D gene. From germline, CDR1 is MNHEY and CDR2 SMNVEV (reference sequence). Trimming stripped 2 bases from V and 4 bases from J, with 8 bases between. CDR3 size: 14 residues.

This sequence joins TRBV7-2 and TRBJ1-2; D is perhaps TRBD1 (6 bases). CDR1 and CDR2 from the germline V gene are SGHTA and FQGNSA. The CDR3 totals 13 residues. V shed 3 bases and J shed 3 bases, with 8 bases lying between them. CDR3 in amino acids: CASSFGGYYGYTF. The CDR3 DNA sequence: TGTGCCAGCAGCTTTGGGGGCTACTATGGCTACACCTTC.

The chain combines TRBV27 with TRBJ1-1, with D maybe TRBD1 (5 bases). The V end lost 6 bases, the J end lost 0 bases, and 11 bases lay between the germline ends. This CDR3 contains 14 residues. The V gene's germline CDR1 is MNHEY and CDR2 SMNVEV (reference sequence). Written as DNA, the CDR3 is TGTGCCAGCAGGAGGAGGGGAATGAACACTGAAGCTTTCTTT. Translated: CASRRRGMNTEAFF.

The rearrangement uses TRBV6-1 and TRBJ2-7, with no clear D. Looked up from germline, CDR1 is MNHNS and CDR2 is SASEGT. V lost 3 bases to trimming and J lost 0 bases, with 9 bases between them. The CDR3 consists of 14 residues. The CDR3, as DNA: TGTGCCAGCAGTGACGGAAGCCTCTCCTACGAGCAGTACTTC. Its protein is CASSDGSLSYEQYF.